This entry lists 5 T cell receptor beta chains sequenced from one sample in a study of response to subunit inactivated influenza vaccine. Via MiXCR, TCRdb re-called the RT-PCR reads, giving one row per CDR3 protein. The data hold roughly 670,000 distinct CDR3 sequences, with about 15% observed a single time. The source was PBMCs from blood, collected around two weeks before vaccination. All receptors derive from a man in his forties or fifties who received an inactivated influenza vaccine.

This clonotype was seen only a few times. The chain links TRBV6-5 to TRBJ2-5; D is uncertain. V lost 2 bases, J lost 4 bases, and 11 bases lay in between. There are 14 residues in the CDR3. Germline V CDR1 and CDR2: MNHEY, SVGAGI. CDR3 amino acids: CASSYGNIAETQYF. Written as DNA, the CDR3 is TGTGCCAGCAGTTACGGGAACATTGCAGAGACCCAGTACTTC.

This clonotype occurred many times. The V gene is TRBV12-3 or TRBV12-4, the J gene TRBJ1-1; D not certain. This CDR3 is built from 13 residues. V gave up 7 bases and J gave up 2 bases, with 11 bases separating them. CDR3 region: CASTLGANTEAFF. The CDR3 nucleotides are TGTGCCAGCACTTTGGGAGCTAACACTGAAGCTTTCTTT.

In nucleotides, the CDR3 is TGTGCCTGGAATCAACAGGGGGCAAAGTATGAGCAGTTCTTC. It specifies CAWNQQGAKYEQFF. The gene calls are TRBV30 and TRBJ2-1, with 9 bases matching TRBD1. There are 14 residues in the CDR3. Trimming at V came to 4 bases and at J to 8 bases, leaving 9 bases not matched to a gene. From germline, CDR1 is GTSNPN and CDR2 SVGIG (reference sequence).

The V and J genes are TRBV20-1 and TRBJ2-2; D call uncertain. Germline V lookup: CDR1 DFQATT, CDR2 SNEGSKA (reference sequence). The length of the CDR3 is 12 residues. Trimming removed 0 bases from V and 3 bases from J, with 2 bases in between. CDR3 loop: CSAREYTGELFF. The DNA of the CDR3 is TGCAGTGCTAGAGAGTACACCGGGGAGCTGTTTTTT.

This clonotype was seen repeatedly, ten times or more. This chain links TRBV12-3 or TRBV12-4 with TRBJ2-1; the match to TRBD2 covers 13 bases. J gave up 4 bases and V 5 bases, and 5 bases lay outside the gene matches. CDR3 length: 16 amino acids. CDR3 DNA sequence: TGTGCCAGCAGTAAACTAGCGGGGGGGTCTTACAATGAGCAGTTCTTC. Translated, it gives CASSKLAGGSYNEQFF.